The entry that follows covers one T cell receptor beta chain sequence. Antigen: not known. The use of a sample-barcoded 5' primer and a J-beta primer mix characterized a second PCR of roughly 7 to 11 cycles. The authors tagged each cDNA molecule using a template-switch adaptor with 12 random nucleotides. Per-sample output comprised a minimum of 3 million paired-end reads containing CDR3. TCRdb reanalysed the 5' RACE reads using MiXCR and keeps one entry per CDR3 protein. This sample carries over 1,300,000 distinct CDR3 sequences, roughly 60% of them seen once, and the ten largest clones take over 5.5%. These data originate in a study of blood T cells in healthy people across ages. The germline V gene has CDR1 SEHNR and CDR2 FQNEAQ (reference sequence). The V gene lost 10 bases and the J gene lost 4 bases, with 13 bases spanning the gap. This CDR3 has 12 amino acids. General study results and limits: Both naive CD4+ cell counts and diversity were greater in long-lived donors than in aged donors.

This clonotype originated in a man between 18 and 29 years old in good health. The chain recombines TRBV7-9 with TRBJ1-1; tentatively, D is TRBD1 (6 bases). The source material was blood. The CDR3 spells CAIADRSTEAFF. The CDR3 nucleotides are TGTGCCATCGCCGACAGGTCCACTGAAGCTTTCTTT. Based on the CDR3 plus reference TRBV7-9 and TRBJ1-1, the full variable domain is DTGVSQNPRHKITKRGQNVTFRCDPISEHNRLYWYRQTLGQGPEFLTYFQNEAQLEKSRLLSDRFSAERPKGSFSTLEIQRTEQGDSAMYLCAIADRSTEAFFGQGTRLTVV.